This entry features one TCR beta chain sequence. Its target is unknown. Using immunoSEQ multiplex PCR, the repertoire was profiled, and TCRdb retains in-frame clones only, with some absent. Altogether around 2.1 million clones are present, just over 90% being singletons, with the ten largest covering 1.5% to 2%. This entry belongs to a study of shared clonotypes between healthy human individuals. Study conclusions and caveats: All-four-donor shared clonotypes had higher generation probabilities than non-shared clonotypes did.

The naive CD8 fraction comprised CD45RO-negative cells positively selected for CCR7 and excluded terminally differentiated effector memory CD45RA+ cells. Germline CDR1 is SGDLS and CDR2 is YYNGEE. The CDR3 sequence is 15 residues long. Germline trimming cut 3 bases from V and 0 bases from J; bases unmatched to any gene: 6. This receptor was taken from a man between 18 and 29 years old in good health. Some clones in this sample may be carry-over from other donors' samples. The chain uses TRBV9 and TRBJ2-7, with TRBD2 identical over 7 bases. Sequencing was carried out using naive CD8+ T cells from PBMCs. CDR3 amino acids: CASSARRTSSYEQYF. The DNA of the CDR3 is TGTGCCAGCAGCGCACGCCGGACTAGCTCCTACGAGCAGTACTTC.